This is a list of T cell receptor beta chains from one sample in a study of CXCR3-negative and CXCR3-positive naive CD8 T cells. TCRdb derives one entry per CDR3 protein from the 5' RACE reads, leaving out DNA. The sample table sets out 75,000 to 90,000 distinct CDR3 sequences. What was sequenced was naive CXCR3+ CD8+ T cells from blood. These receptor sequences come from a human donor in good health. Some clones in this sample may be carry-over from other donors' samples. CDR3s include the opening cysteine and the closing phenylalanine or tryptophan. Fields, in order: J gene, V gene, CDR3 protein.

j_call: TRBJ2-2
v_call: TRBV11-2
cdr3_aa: CASSLVQWEPQGLGTGELFF

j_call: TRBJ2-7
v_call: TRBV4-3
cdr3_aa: CASSAGTGGSYEQYF

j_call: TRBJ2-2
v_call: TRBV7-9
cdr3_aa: CASSLKGYTGELFF

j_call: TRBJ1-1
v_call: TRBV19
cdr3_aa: CASNYGNTEAFF

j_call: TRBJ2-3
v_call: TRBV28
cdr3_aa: CASSLAADTDTQYF

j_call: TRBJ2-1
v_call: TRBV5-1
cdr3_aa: CASSSAGGSSYNEQFF

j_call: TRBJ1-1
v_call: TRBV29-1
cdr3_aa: CSAESRLEAFF

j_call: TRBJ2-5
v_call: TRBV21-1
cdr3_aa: CASSLPPGGRQETQYF

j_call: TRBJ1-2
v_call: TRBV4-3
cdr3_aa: CASSQAPQGAPYGYTF

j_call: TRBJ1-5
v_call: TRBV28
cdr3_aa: CASSPPVGQPQHF

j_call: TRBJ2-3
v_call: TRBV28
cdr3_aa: CASSFSGGADTQYF

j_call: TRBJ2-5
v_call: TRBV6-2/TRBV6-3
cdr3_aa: CASSYSDTLETQYF

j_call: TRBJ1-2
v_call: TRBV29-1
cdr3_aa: CSVEESGTRQGFNYGYTF

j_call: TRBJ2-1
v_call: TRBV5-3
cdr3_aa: CARRLARPRDRRNEQFF

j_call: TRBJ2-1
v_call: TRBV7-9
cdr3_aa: CASSSSTPLAGSYNEQFF

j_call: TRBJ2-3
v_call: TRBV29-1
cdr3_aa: CSVEHLHTDTQYF

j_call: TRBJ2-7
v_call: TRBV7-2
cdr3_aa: CASSLLGVAGGPDEQYF

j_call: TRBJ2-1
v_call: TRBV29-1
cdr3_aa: CSVDGRTSGNDLSSYNEQFF

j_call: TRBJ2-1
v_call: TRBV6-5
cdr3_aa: CASSYGDEQFF

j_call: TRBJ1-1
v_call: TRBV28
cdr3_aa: CASSLLKVNTEAFF

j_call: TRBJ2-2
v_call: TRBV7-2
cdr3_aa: CVSSRGTYTGELFF

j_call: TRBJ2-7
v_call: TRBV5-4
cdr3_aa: CAAAEPSGSSEQYF